This passage covers 18 T cell receptor beta chains from one sample sequenced in a study of T cell changes during pregnancy in multiple sclerosis. Sequencing used immunoSEQ multiplex PCR; TCRdb keeps in-frame clones, though not all of them. The table lists about 38,000 clones, 91% of them singletons. Here the sequenced sample was CD8+ T cells from peripheral blood mononuclear cells, taken after pregnancy. The origin of the receptors is a female donor with multiple sclerosis, enrolled in a pregnancy study.

This clone is medium-sized in the sample. The chain uses TRBV6-4 and TRBJ2-7, with D maybe TRBD1 (6 bases). V was shortened by 3 bases and J by 3 bases, with 9 bases between the two germline ends. Germline lookup yields CDR1 MRHNA and CDR2 SNTAGT. The CDR3 totals 13 residues. The CDR3 region has the DNA TGTGCCAGCAGTGAACGGGACAACTACGAGCAGTACTTC. It codes for CASSERDNYEQYF.

V gene TRBV13 combines with J gene TRBJ1-1, with D possibly being TRBD1 (6 bases). The germline V gene encodes CDR1 PRHDT and CDR2 FYEKMQ (reference sequence). The CDR3 length is 13 residues. V lost 5 bases to trimming and J lost 4 bases, with 11 bases between them. The CDR3 is CASSPQGRTEAFF. As DNA, the CDR3 is TGTGCCAGCAGCCCCCAGGGGCGCACTGAAGCTTTCTTT.

The chain links TRBV7-2 to TRBJ2-2, with 15 bases that match TRBD2. V was clipped by 3 bases and J by 0 bases; unmatched bases: 2. The CDR3 has 18 amino acids. The germline V gene encodes CDR1 SGHTA and CDR2 FQGNSA. CDR3 in amino acids: CASSFGTSGGTNTGELFF. CDR3 DNA sequence: TGTGCCAGCAGCTTCGGGACTAGCGGGGGGACGAACACCGGGGAGCTGTTTTTT.

The chain combines TRBV6-1 with TRBJ2-1, with TRBD1 matching over 8 bases. This CDR3 contains 13 residues. Germline V gene sequence: CDR1 MNHNS, CDR2 SASEGT. The V segment lost 5 bases and the J segment 7 bases; nucleotides outside the gene matches: 4. The CDR3: CASSRQGMNEQFF. As DNA, the CDR3 is TGTGCCAGCAGTCGACAGGGGATGAATGAGCAGTTCTTC.

This chain connects TRBV28 to TRBJ1-2, with D maybe TRBD1 (6 bases). CDR1 and CDR2 (germline): MDHEN, SYDVKM. Trimming took 4 bases from V and 4 from J, leaving 10 bases between them. The CDR3 spans 13 residues. CDR3 in DNA: TGTGCCAGCAGTTCCCTGGGGGCCTATGGCTACACCTTC. Protein product: CASSSLGAYGYTF.

The genes are TRBV5-1 and TRBJ2-1; D might be TRBD2 (5 bases). The V end lost 3 bases, the J end lost 3 bases, and 22 bases lay between the germline ends. Germline V gene lookup returns CDR1 SGHRS and CDR2 YFSETQ. This CDR3 is built from 18 residues. CDR3 loop: CASSSESRGPLDYNEQFF. Here the CDR3 DNA reads TGCGCCAGCAGCTCGGAATCTCGCGGGCCTCTCGACTACAATGAGCAGTTCTTC.

This chain joins TRBV27 and TRBJ1-1, with 7 bases lining up with TRBD1. J was trimmed by 0 bases and V by 5 bases; bases with no gene match: 3. Germline CDR1 MNHEY, CDR2 SMNVEV (reference sequence). The CDR3 is 14 residues long. The CDR3 is CASSPGQLNTEAFF. The CDR3 nucleotides are TGTGCCAGCAGTCCGGGACAGCTGAACACTGAAGCTTTCTTT.

This chain joins TRBV27 and TRBJ2-7; 8 positions match TRBD1. The CDR3 has 15 amino acids. Trimming took 6 bases from V and 2 from J; bases not matched to a gene: 9. CDR1 is MNHEY and CDR2 is SMNVEV in the germline V gene (reference sequence). The CDR3 nucleotides are TGTGCCAGCAGCACCCGGGACAGGAGAGCCTACGAGCAGTACTTC. Residues: CASSTRDRRAYEQYF.

CDR3 sequence (DNA): TGCAGCGCCGCTTCGGAACAGGTGGGCACTGAAGCTTTCTTT. Protein: CSAASEQVGTEAFF. The chain joins TRBV29-1 to TRBJ1-1; D is possibly TRBD1 (5 bases). CDR1 SQVTM and CDR2 ANQGSEA come from the germline V gene. This CDR3 has 14 residues. V lost 7 bases and J 4 bases, leaving 19 bases between the germline ends.

The chain links TRBV6-4 to TRBJ1-6, with D uncertain. The V end lost 6 bases, the J end lost 0 bases, and 9 bases lay between the germline ends. This CDR3 is 15 amino acids long. From germline, CDR1 is MRHNA and CDR2 SNTAGT. The CDR3 sequence: CASREESSYNSPLHF. CDR3 nucleotide sequence: TGTGCCAGCAGGGAGGAGTCCTCCTATAATTCACCCCTCCACTTT.

The rearrangement joins TRBV10-2 to TRBJ1-5; TRBD1 is a possible D gene (6 bases). Germline CDR1 reads WSHSY; CDR2 reads SAAADI. Between the trimmed V and J ends, which lost 2 bases and 1 base, there was a span of 9 bases. There are 15 residues in the CDR3. The CDR3 protein is CASSERTVSNQPQHF. CDR3 DNA sequence: TGCGCCAGCAGTGAGAGGACAGTCAGCAATCAGCCCCAGCATTTT.

The V call is TRBV7-6, the J call TRBJ2-1, with TRBD1 matching 10 bases. Per the germline V gene, CDR1 is SGHVS and CDR2 is FNYEAQ. V dropped 2 bases and J dropped 7; count of bases not matched to a gene: 8. The CDR3 loop spans 16 amino acids. CDR3 coding DNA: TGTGCCAGCAGCTTATACAGACAGGGGGCGCGAAATGAGCAGTTCTTC. Translated, it gives CASSLYRQGARNEQFF.

The gene calls are TRBV5-4 and TRBJ2-1; 8 bases map to TRBD2. Germline lookup yields CDR1 SGHNT and CDR2 YYREEE (reference sequence). The CDR3 length is 16 residues. Unmatched junction bases numbered 8, after V lost 2 bases and J lost 4 bases. CDR3 bases: TGTGCCAGCAGCTTCCGGACTAGCCACTCATACAATGAGCAGTTCTTC. Its protein is CASSFRTSHSYNEQFF.

Here the CDR3 DNA reads TGCGCCAGCAGCCTAACAGTGAACACTGAAGCTTTCTTT. This gives the protein CASSLTVNTEAFF. V is TRBV5-1 and J is TRBJ1-1; D uncertain. Germline V gene data show CDR1 as SGHRS and CDR2 as YFSETQ. Trimming stripped 4 bases from V and 0 bases from J, with 7 bases between. CDR3 length equals 13 residues.

The CDR3 sequence: CASSTTQGMSKEAFF. The CDR3 DNA is TGTGCCAGTAGTACAACACAGGGGATGAGTAAGGAAGCTTTCTTT. V gene TRBV19 combines with J gene TRBJ1-1; 7 bases agree with TRBD1. CDR3 length equals 15 residues. Germline CDR1 reads LNHDA; CDR2 reads SQIVND (reference sequence). Trimming took 4 bases from V and 8 from J; bases not matched to a gene: 13.

The J gene is TRBJ2-5, the V gene TRBV6-6; tentative D call: TRBD2 (6 bases). The V end lost 8 bases, the J end lost 7 bases, and 11 bases lay between the germline ends. The CDR3 runs to 11 residues. CDR1 and CDR2 (germline): MNHNY, SVGAGI (reference sequence). The CDR3 here is CASGPGRTQYF. The CDR3 bases are TGTGCCAGCGGGCCCGGGAGGACCCAGTACTTC.

V and J are TRBV19 and TRBJ2-7; the D gene is possibly TRBD1 (6 bases). This CDR3 is built from 14 residues. V was clipped by 7 bases and J by 2 bases, with 15 bases between them. Germline assignment: CDR1 LNHDA and CDR2 SQIVND (reference sequence). CDR3 DNA: TGTGCCAGTACCGCATCGGCAGGGGCCTACGAGCAGTACTTC. Its translation is CASTASAGAYEQYF.

The CDR3 spells CASSIGTSLHNEQFF. CDR3 bases: TGTGCCAGTAGTATAGGGACTAGCCTTCACAATGAGCAGTTCTTC. The chain is built from TRBV19 and TRBJ2-1, with 8 bases aligning to TRBD2. The CDR3 length is 15 residues. J was trimmed by 5 bases and V by 1 base; bases with no gene match: 4. Germline lookup yields CDR1 LNHDA and CDR2 SQIVND (reference sequence).